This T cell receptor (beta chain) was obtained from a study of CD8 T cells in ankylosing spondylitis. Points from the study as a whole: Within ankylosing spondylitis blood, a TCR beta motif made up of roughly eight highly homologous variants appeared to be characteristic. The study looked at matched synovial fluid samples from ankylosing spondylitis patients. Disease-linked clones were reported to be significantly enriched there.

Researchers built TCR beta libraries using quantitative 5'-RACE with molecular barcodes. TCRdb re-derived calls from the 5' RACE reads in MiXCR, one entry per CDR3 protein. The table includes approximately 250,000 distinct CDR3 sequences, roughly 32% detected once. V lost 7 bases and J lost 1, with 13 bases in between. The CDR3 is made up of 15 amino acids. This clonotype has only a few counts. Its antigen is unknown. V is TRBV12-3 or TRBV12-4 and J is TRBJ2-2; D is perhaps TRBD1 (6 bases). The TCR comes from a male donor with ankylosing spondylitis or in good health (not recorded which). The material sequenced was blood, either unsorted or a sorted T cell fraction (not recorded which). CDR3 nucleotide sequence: TGTGCCAGCATCCAGGGGCTAGAGAACACCGGGGAGCTGTTTTTT. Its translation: CASIQGLENTGELFF.